The source of this T cell receptor (beta chain) is a study of HIV-infected patients and healthy controls. This clonotype was detected many times. Trimming removed 1 base from V and 4 bases from J, with 5 bases in between. Per the germline V gene, CDR1 is DFQATT and CDR2 is SNEGSKA (reference sequence). CDR3 length equals 11 residues. 500 ng RNA was reverse transcribed with alpha and beta constant-region primers. Each of the alpha and beta chains got its own library through chain-specific third strand synthesis with indices. TCRdb fed the 5' RACE reads into MiXCR, producing one record per CDR3 protein. The table lists 13,000 to 15,000 distinct CDR3 sequences, roughly 9.9% of them singletons. All unsorted peripheral T cells were captured because whole blood was used without fractionation.

This receptor was taken from an adult in good health. This chain uses TRBV20-1 with TRBJ2-7; D call uncertain. The sequencing input was blood. CDR3 residues: CSARAGYEQYF. In DNA form, the CDR3 reads TGCAGTGCTAGAGCTGGGTACGAGCAGTACTTC.